This TCR beta chain was recorded in a study of blood T cell repertoires in COVID-19. Across the whole study: From the United States, Italy and Spain came samples of acute and convalescent COVID-19. In each case, the material was cDNA or gDNA derived from T cells, B-cell-depleted T cells, or PBMCs.

Trimming removed 4 bases from V and 10 bases from J; junction bases left unmatched: 10. Germline assignment: CDR1 LGHNA and CDR2 YNFKEQ. The CDR3 loop spans 16 amino acids. Per the original data handling: Amplification from reference gene primers served as the basis for estimated nucleated cell counts. Profiling relied on immunoSEQ multiplex PCR, and the TCRdb table lists in-frame clones only, not all of them. The D gene and trimming were derived from the DNA, and the V and J assignments and clone size from that table. Of tens of thousands of clones in the sample, roughly nine tenths are singletons; the top ten hold just over 9%.

The sequencing sample was made of peripheral blood. The chain joins TRBV4-2 to TRBJ2-1; 13 bases line up with TRBD2. The sequence was collected from a human donor in a cohort sampled during active COVID-19. The CDR3 DNA follows: TGTGCCAGCAGCCCCCCCGGGACTAGCGGGACTGACGAGCAGTTCTTC. It yields the protein CASSPPGTSGTDEQFF.